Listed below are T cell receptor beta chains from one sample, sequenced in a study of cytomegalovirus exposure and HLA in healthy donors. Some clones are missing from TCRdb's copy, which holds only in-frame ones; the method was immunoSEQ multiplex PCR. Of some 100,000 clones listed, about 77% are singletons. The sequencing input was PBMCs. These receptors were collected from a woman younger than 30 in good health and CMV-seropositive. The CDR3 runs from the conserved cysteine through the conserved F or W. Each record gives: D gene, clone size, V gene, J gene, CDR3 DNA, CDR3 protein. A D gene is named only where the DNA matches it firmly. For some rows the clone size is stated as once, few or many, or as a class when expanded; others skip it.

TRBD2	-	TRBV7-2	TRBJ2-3	TGTGCCAGCAGCTTAGGGGGTTGGCGGGAGAACACAGATACGCAGTATTTT	CASSLGGWRENTDTQYF
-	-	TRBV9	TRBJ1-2	TGTGCCAGCCCACCCGGGACATTGAACTATGGCTACACCTTC	CASPPGTLNYGYTF
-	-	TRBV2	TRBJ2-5	TGTGCCAACACGGGTCTCCAAGAGACCCAGTACTTC	CANTGLQETQYF
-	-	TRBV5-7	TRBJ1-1	TGTGCCAGCAGCTTGGGGCAGGGCGTTGAAGCTTTCTTT	CASSLGQGVEAFF
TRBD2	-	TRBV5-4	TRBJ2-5	TGTGCCAGCAGCCCGAGACTAGCGGGCCCCGGAGAGACCCAGTACTTC	CASSPRLAGPGETQYF
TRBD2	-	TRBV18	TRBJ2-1	TGTGCCAGCTCACCGGGCCTAGCGGGAGGGCCAAAACGGAATGAGCAGTTCTTC	CASSPGLAGGPKRNEQFF
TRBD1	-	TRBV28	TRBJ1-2	TGTGCCAGCAGACATACCAGGACAGGGGGCTATGGCTACACCTTC	CASRHTRTGGYGYTF
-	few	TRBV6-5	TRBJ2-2	TGTGCCAGCAGTTACTCACAGGAGAACACCGGGGAGCTGTTTTTT	CASSYSQENTGELFF
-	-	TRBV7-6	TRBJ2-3	TGTGCCAGCAGCTGGCGGGACGGAACCACAGATACGCAGTATTTT	CASSWRDGTTDTQYF
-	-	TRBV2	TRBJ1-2	TGTGCCAGCAGTGAAGCCAGGGGAGCTAACTATGGCTACACCTTC	CASSEARGANYGYTF
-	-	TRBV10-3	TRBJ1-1	TGTGCCATCAGTGGAGGTACTGAAGCTTTCTTT	CAISGGTEAFF
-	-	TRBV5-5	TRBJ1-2	TGTGCCAGCAGCCCCCAAGGGGGTAACTATGGCTACACCTTC	CASSPQGGNYGYTF
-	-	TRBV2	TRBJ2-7	TGTGCCAGCAGTGAACAACTTCCCTACGAGCAGTACTTC	CASSEQLPYEQYF
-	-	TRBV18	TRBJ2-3	TGTGCCAGCTCACCTTACGGAGACGCAGATACGCAGTATTTT	CASSPYGDADTQYF
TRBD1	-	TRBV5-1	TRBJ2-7	TGCGCCAGCAGCTTGCAGGGGGAGTCCCTCGAGCAGTACTTC	CASSLQGESLEQYF
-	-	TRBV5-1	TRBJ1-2	TGCGCCAGCAGCTCTGTACAGGGTCACTATGGCTACACCTTC	CASSSVQGHYGYTF
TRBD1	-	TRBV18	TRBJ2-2	TGTGCCAGCTCACCTACAGGGGGAACCGGGGAGCTGTTTTTT	CASSPTGGTGELFF
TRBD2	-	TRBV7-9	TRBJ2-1	TGTGCCAGCAGCGGTAGCGGGATCTACAATGAGCAGTTCTTC	CASSGSGIYNEQFF
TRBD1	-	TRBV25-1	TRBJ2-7	TGTGCCAGCAGTATGGGACAGAGCTCCTACGAGCAGTACTTC	CASSMGQSSYEQYF
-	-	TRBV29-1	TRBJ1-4	TGCAGCGCAAGGGACACACAGAATGAAAAACTGTTTTTT	CSARDTQNEKLFF
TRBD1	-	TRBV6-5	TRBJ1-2	TGTGCCAGCAGTTACCAATTTGACAGGGCCAACTATGGCTACACCTTC	CASSYQFDRANYGYTF
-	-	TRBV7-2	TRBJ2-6	TGTGCCAGCAGCCCGATCGACTTCTCTGGGGCCAACGTCCTGACTTTC	CASSPIDFSGANVLTF
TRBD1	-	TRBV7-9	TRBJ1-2	TGTGCCAGCGGCGACAGGGTCCACTATGGCTACACCTTC	CASGDRVHYGYTF
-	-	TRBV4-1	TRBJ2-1	TGCGCCAGCAGCCAAGGAGAGAGCTCCTACAATGAGCAGTTCTTC	CASSQGESSYNEQFF
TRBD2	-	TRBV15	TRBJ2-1	TGTGCCACCAGCAGAGCTAGCGGGAGTAATGAGCAGTTCTTC	CATSRASGSNEQFF
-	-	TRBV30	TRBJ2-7	TGTGCCTGGACAGCGGGCTCCTACGAGCAGTACTTC	CAWTAGSYEQYF
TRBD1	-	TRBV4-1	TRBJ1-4	TGCGCCAGCAGCCAAGAATCATCGGCAGGGGGCGGTGAAAAACTGTTTTTT	CASSQESSAGGGEKLFF
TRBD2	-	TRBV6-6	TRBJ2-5	TGTGCCAGCAGTTACTCTGGCGGGAGAGGAGAGACCCAGTACTTC	CASSYSGGRGETQYF
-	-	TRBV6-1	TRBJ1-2	TGTGCCGGGGCGGGGAGTGGTAGGGATTGGGGCTACACCTTC	CAGAGSGRDWGYTF
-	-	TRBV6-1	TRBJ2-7	TGTGCCAGCAGGGCCGACAGGAACCCATCCTACGAGCAGTACTTC	CASRADRNPSYEQYF
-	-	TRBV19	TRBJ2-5	TGTGCCAGTAGTTTTAGCTGGAGGGAGACCCAGTACTTC	CASSFSWRETQYF
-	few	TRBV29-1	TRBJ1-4	TGCAGCGTAGGTTCTCGGACAGTTAATGAAAAACTGTTTTTT	CSVGSRTVNEKLFF
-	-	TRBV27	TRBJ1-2	TGTGCCAGCAGTTACGACAGTAACTATGGCTACACCTTC	CASSYDSNYGYTF
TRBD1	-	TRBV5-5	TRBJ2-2	TGTGCCAGCAGCTATTGGACAGGGGCCGTGATCGGGGAGCTGTTTTTT	CASSYWTGAVIGELFF
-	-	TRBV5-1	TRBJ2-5	TGCGCCAGCAGCTTGGACGGGAGAAGAGAGACCCAGTACTTC	CASSLDGRRETQYF
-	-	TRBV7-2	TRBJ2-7	TGTGCCAGCAGCTTAGGCGACGGAGCCTACGAGCAGTACTTC	CASSLGDGAYEQYF
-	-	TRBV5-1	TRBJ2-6	TGCGCCAGCAGCTTCGGAGAGGCTGGGGCCAACGTCCTGACTTTC	CASSFGEAGANVLTF
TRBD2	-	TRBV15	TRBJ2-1	TGTGCCACCAGCAATCTAGCGGGGAATGAGCAGTTCTTC	CATSNLAGNEQFF
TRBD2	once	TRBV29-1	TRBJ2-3	TGCAGCGTTGAACTACTAGCGGGAGTGTTGGCCACAGATACGCAGTATTTT	CSVELLAGVLATDTQYF
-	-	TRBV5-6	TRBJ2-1	TGTGCCAGCAGCCTCAGTCCGATTGAGCAGTTCTTC	CASSLSPIEQFF
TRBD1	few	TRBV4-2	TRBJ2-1	TGTGCCAGCAGCCCCCAGGGACAGGCTAGCTCCTACAATGAGCAGTTCTTC	CASSPQGQASSYNEQFF
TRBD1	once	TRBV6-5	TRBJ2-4	TGTGCCAGCAGTTGGGGACAGGGGGAAAACATTCAGTACTTC	CASSWGQGENIQYF
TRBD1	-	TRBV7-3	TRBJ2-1	TGTGCCAGCAGCTTAAGGGGGACAGCAGACTACAATGAGCAGTTCTTC	CASSLRGTADYNEQFF
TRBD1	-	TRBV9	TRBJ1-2	TGTGCCAGCAGCGAGAGCGGGACAGGGGCATACTATGGCTACACCTTC	CASSESGTGAYYGYTF
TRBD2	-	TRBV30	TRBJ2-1	TGTGCCGCAAATTCTGCTAGCGGGAACAATGAGCAGTTCTTC	CAANSASGNNEQFF
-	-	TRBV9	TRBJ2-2	TGTGCCAGCAGCATAGACTTATACAGGGCTGGGGAGCTGTTTTTT	CASSIDLYRAGELFF
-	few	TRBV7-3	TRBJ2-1	TGTGCCAGCAGCTTCGACAGAAGCTCCTACAATGAGCAGTTCTTC	CASSFDRSSYNEQFF
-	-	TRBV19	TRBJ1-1	TGTGCCAGTAGTCCCCACGGGGGGAACACTGAAGCTTTCTTT	CASSPHGGNTEAFF
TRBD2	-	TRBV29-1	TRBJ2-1	TGCAGCGTTGAAGACCCTAGCGGGACGGTTTTTGGTGAGCAGTTCTTC	CSVEDPSGTVFGEQFF
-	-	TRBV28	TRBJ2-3	TGTGCCAGCAGCCCTCCGGGTCTGGGTACAGATACGCAGTATTTT	CASSPPGLGTDTQYF
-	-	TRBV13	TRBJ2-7	TGTGCCAGCAGCCCCGGGCAGGGTATCTACGAGCAGTACTTC	CASSPGQGIYEQYF
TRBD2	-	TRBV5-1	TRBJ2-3	TGCGCCAGCAGCTTGGCCCTAGCGGGTTCAGATACGCAGTATTTT	CASSLALAGSDTQYF
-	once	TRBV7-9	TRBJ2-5	TGTGCCAGCAGCTTAATGAGCGGGAGCAGGGGGTTGGAGACCCAGTACTTC	CASSLMSGSRGLETQYF
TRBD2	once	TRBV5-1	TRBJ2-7	TGCGCCAGCAGCTTGGCCAGGACTAGCGGGTTGGGCGAGCAGTACTTC	CASSLARTSGLGEQYF
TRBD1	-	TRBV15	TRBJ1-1	TGTGCCACCAGCAGAGATTGGAGGAAGGACAGGGGATTGAACACTGAAGCTTTCTTT	CATSRDWRKDRGLNTEAFF
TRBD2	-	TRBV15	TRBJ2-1	TGTGCCACCAGCAGCCAGCGGGAGTACAATGAGCAGTTCTTC	CATSSQREYNEQFF
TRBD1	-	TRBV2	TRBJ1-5	TGTGCCAGCGTACAGATGGACAGGAATCAGCCCCAGCATTTT	CASVQMDRNQPQHF
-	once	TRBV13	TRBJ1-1	TGTGCCAGCAGCCCGGGACACCGGATCGTTGAAGCTTTCTTT	CASSPGHRIVEAFF
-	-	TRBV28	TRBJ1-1	TGTGCCAGCAGTTCAGGGTTCGGGGGCACTGAAGCTTTCTTT	CASSSGFGGTEAFF